The sequence of this T cell receptor beta chain was determined in a study of cytotoxic CD8 clonotypes in ibrutinib-treated CLL. The germline CDR1 and CDR2 sequences are MDHEN and SYDVKM. V lost 5 bases and J lost 9, with 14 bases in between. The CDR3 contains 12 residues. A word on this clone: Its antigen is as yet unknown.

Sequenced by immunoSEQ multiplex PCR; TCRdb stores in-frame clones only, minus some. The table lists 300,000 to 350,000 clones, 80% of them singletons, with more than 6% in the top ten. Findings and caveats of the study: Public clonotypes (which were uncommon) either contracted or remained stable on treatment. Clonality at baseline surpassed age-matched healthy donors and tracked circulating CD8+ T-cell counts.

The V gene is TRBV28, the J gene TRBJ2-7, with D hard to call. The receptor's source is a human donor with chronic lymphocytic leukemia. This material consisted of PBMCs, taken before ibrutinib treatment. Here the CDR3 reads CASSLQVIGQYF. The CDR3, as DNA: TGTGCCAGCAGTCTCCAGGTCATCGGGCAGTACTTC.